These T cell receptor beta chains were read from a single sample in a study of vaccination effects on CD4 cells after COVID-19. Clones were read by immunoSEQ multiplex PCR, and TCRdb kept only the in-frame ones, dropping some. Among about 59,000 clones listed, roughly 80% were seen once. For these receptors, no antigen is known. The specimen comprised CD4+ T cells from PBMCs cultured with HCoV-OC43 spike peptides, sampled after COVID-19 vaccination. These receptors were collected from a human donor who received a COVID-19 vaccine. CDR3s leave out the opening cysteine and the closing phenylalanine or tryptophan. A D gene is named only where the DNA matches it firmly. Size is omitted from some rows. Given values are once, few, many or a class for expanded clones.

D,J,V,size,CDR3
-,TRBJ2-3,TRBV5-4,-,ASSRGGVNTDTQY
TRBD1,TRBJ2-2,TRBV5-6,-,ASSSMRGRATGELF
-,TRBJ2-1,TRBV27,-,ASSHPGRARNEQF
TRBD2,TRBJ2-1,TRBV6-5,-,ASSASGPYNEQF
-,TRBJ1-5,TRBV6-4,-,ASSDSRVQPQH
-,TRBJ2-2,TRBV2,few,ASSPNPANTGELF
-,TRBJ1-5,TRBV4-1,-,ASSQGPARKGFGNQPQH
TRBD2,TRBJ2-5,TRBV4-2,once,ASSLLAEETQY
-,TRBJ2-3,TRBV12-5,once,ASGLSRGNTQY
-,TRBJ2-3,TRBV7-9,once,ASSPRGGRPDTQY
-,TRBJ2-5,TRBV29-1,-,SVGWDEETQY
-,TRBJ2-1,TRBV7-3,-,ASSLLAYPSYNEQF
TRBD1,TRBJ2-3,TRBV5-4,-,ASSFTTGGIDTQY
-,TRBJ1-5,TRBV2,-,ASSSDRVNQPQH
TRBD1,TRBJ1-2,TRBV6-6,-,ASSTPGQIYGYT
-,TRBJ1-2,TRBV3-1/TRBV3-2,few,ASSRRQVNYGYT
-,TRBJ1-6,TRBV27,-,ASSPTPGWGNSPLH
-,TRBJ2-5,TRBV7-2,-,ASSLGKGETQY
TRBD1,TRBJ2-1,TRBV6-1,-,ASSEEVGTGGGQF
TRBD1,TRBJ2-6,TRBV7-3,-,ASSLGGPGQGAWSGANVLT
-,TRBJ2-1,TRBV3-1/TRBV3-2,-,ASSRGYNEQF
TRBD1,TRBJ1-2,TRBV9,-,ASSAQGALYGYT
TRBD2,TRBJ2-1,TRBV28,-,ASGASGGTDEQF
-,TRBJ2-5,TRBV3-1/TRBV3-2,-,ASSSVYQETQY
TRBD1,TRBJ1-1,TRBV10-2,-,ASSNRGANTEAF
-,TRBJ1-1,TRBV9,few,ASSVLSSLGGTEAF
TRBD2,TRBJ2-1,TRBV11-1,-,ASSSGGGDEQF
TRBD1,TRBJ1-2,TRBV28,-,ASSPVGQGYYGYT
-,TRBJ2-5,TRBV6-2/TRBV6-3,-,ASSYSRATQETQY
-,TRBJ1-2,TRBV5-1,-,ASSLIPGTQANYGYT
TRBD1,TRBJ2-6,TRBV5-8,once,ASSSGQGSPGANVLT
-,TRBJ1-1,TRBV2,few,ASRGAAGAF
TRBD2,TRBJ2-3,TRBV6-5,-,ASSSGSGGTDTQY
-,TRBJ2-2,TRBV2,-,ASSDIRGNTGELF